The TCR beta chain under discussion was sequenced for a study of T-cell reconstitution after alpha-beta-depleted transplantation in children. Study outcomes and limitations: Several hundred expanded graft clones reportedly supplied alpha-beta T cells about two months after transplant. Diversity and T-cell counts at one year after transplant derived mostly from new T cells. Some patients owed their high day-60 TCRbeta diversity to surviving recipient T cells and thymic progenitors.

The germline gives CDR1 SGHRS, CDR2 YFSETQ. This CDR3 has 15 amino acids. Deletions cut 2 bases from V and 2 bases from J, with 14 bases between. Using unique molecular identifiers, the investigators prepared the TCRbeta library. TCRdb re-called the PCR reads through MiXCR, storing one row per CDR3 protein. Here the sample spans more than 100,000 distinct CDR3 sequences, roughly 24% being singletons. With respect to this clonotype: Its antigen is not identified.

The sequence derives from a male patient between 2 and 9 years old who had a stem cell transplant for chronic granulomatous disease, so the T cells may come from the graft donor. Here the sequenced sample was PBMCs, mostly from graft donor cells, taken 180 days after TCRalphabeta/CD19-depleted stem cell transplant. The V and J genes are TRBV5-1 and TRBJ2-7, with D maybe TRBD2 (6 bases). The CDR3 nucleotides read TGCGCCAGCAGCTTTGGCGGGATGGGGACCTACGAGCAGTACTTC. Protein: CASSFGGMGTYEQYF.